This T cell receptor (beta chain) was recovered during a study of blood T cell repertoires in COVID-19. Overall study context: Acute and convalescent COVID-19 specimens originated in the United States, Italy and Spain.

Original handling: Estimation of nucleated cell counts relied on the amplification of reference gene primers. Using immunoSEQ multiplex PCR, the repertoire was profiled, and TCRdb retains in-frame clones only, with some absent. V, J and clone size were drawn from that table, and D and trimming were deduced from the DNA. The sample shows a few hundred thousand clones, 75% to 85% of them seen only once. The sequenced sample was peripheral blood. The clonotype originates from a woman aged 40 to 50 who had recovered from COVID-19.

CDR3 sequence reads: CASSPRTGNYGYTF. The CDR3 nucleotides read TGTGCCAGCAGCCCTAGGACAGGGAACTATGGCTACACCTTC. The V gene is TRBV11-3, the J gene TRBJ1-2; the match to TRBD1 covers 8 bases. Trimming removed 5 bases from V and 2 bases from J; junction bases left unmatched: 4. The CDR3 covers 14 residues. Germline CDR1 is SGHNT and CDR2 is YENEEA.